Listed here is a single TCR beta chain. This sample was taken from a study of blood T cell dynamics during melanoma immunotherapy. Noted time point: week 3, after first cycle of checkpoint inhibitor. The method was immunoSEQ multiplex PCR; TCRdb's version includes in-frame clones alone and lacks a portion of them. The sample contains about 7,800 clones, 70% to 90% of which appear only once. The sequence came from a human donor with melanoma. This specimen was blood, taken from a patient treated with checkpoint blockade.

The CDR3 region is CASSIPAGGDPYEQYF. In DNA form, the CDR3 reads TGTGCCAGCAGCATCCCGGCTGGTGGGGACCCCTACGAGCAGTACTTC. V is TRBV5-5 and J is TRBJ2-7, with D perhaps given as TRBD1 or TRBD2 (5 bases each). The germline V gene has CDR1 SGHKS and CDR2 YYEKEE (reference sequence). Trimming left V 4 bases short and J 2 bases short, with 19 bases between. The length of the CDR3 is 16 residues.